The rows below give T cell receptor beta chains drawn from one sample of a study of T cell responses to AZD1222 COVID-19 vaccine. Method: immunoSEQ multiplex PCR; TCRdb's copy keeps in-frame clones and lacks some. This table has some 140,000 clones, approximately 87% appearing once. Sequenced here: peripheral blood, sampled on day 0 of MenACWY control vaccination. These receptors all stem from an adult in good health. Each CDR3 is given with its conserved first and last residue. Each record gives: D gene, clone size, V gene, J gene, CDR3 protein, CDR3 DNA. A D gene is named only where the DNA matches it firmly. Clone size is not always given. Where it is, it says once, few, many or a class for expanded clones.

.	once	TRBV5-1	TRBJ1-4	CASSPPSSTNEKLFF	TGCGCCAGCAGCCCGCCGAGCTCAACTAATGAAAAACTGTTTTTT
TRBD1	many	TRBV6-1	TRBJ2-5	CASSGLKGQGQETQYF	TGTGCCAGCAGTGGGCTGAAGGGACAGGGACAAGAGACCCAGTACTTC
TRBD2	.	TRBV28	TRBJ2-1	CASSLAQRGEGSEQFF	TGTGCCAGCAGTTTGGCCCAGCGGGGGGAGGGCTCTGAGCAGTTCTTC
.	many	TRBV24-1	TRBJ2-1	CATSHRDTAYNEQFF	TGTGCCACCAGTCACCGGGACACCGCCTACAATGAGCAGTTCTTC
.	.	TRBV2	TRBJ2-5	CASRKSSGDEGTQYF	TGTGCCAGCAGGAAATCCAGCGGTGATGAAGGGACCCAGTACTTC
.	.	TRBV2	TRBJ1-2	CASSPVLYGYTF	TGTGCCAGCAGCCCAGTCTTATATGGCTACACCTTC
.	.	TRBV5-1	TRBJ1-1	CASSLVGLNTEAFF	TGCGCCAGCAGCTTGGTGGGACTGAACACTGAAGCTTTCTTT
TRBD2	once	TRBV5-1	TRBJ2-5	CASSRSSGGTQETQYF	TGCGCCAGCAGCCGGTCTAGCGGGGGCACCCAAGAGACCCAGTACTTC
.	.	TRBV7-2	TRBJ1-1	CASSFTVNTEAFF	TGTGCCAGCAGCTTCACCGTGAACACTGAAGCTTTCTTT
TRBD2	.	TRBV30	TRBJ2-2	CAWSVGAGGPTGELFF	TGTGCCTGGAGTGTCGGGGCGGGAGGGCCCACCGGGGAGCTGTTTTTT
TRBD2	.	TRBV6-6	TRBJ2-7	CASSSGLAGNSYEQYF	TGTGCCAGCAGTTCCGGGCTAGCGGGGAACTCCTACGAGCAGTACTTC
.	few	TRBV7-9	TRBJ2-1	CASHGGLSSYNEQFF	TGTGCCAGCCACGGGGGCCTGAGCTCCTACAATGAGCAGTTCTTC
.	.	TRBV6-4	TRBJ2-2	CASTVQGYDTGELFF	TGTGCCAGCACCGTTCAGGGCTATGACACCGGGGAGCTGTTTTTT
.	.	TRBV5-6	TRBJ1-2	CASSLGTNNYGYTF	TGTGCCAGCAGCTTGGGGACGAATAACTATGGCTACACCTTC
.	.	TRBV5-4	TRBJ2-1	CASSLESFSYNEQFF	TGTGCCAGCAGCTTGGAGAGCTTCTCCTACAATGAGCAGTTCTTC
.	.	TRBV10-3	TRBJ1-3	CAISDGLMTGNTIYF	TGTGCCATCAGTGATGGACTCATGACAGGAAACACCATATATTTT
TRBD1	.	TRBV19	TRBJ1-2	CASSAGGLYGYTF	TGTGCCAGTAGCGCAGGGGGACTGTATGGCTACACCTTC
.	few	TRBV5-4	TRBJ1-2	CASSRRSGFGGYTF	TGTGCCAGCAGCCGAAGATCAGGGTTCGGTGGCTACACCTTC
.	.	TRBV19	TRBJ2-6	CASSILRTSGANVLTF	TGTGCCAGTAGTATACTACGGACCTCTGGGGCCAACGTCCTGACTTTC
.	.	TRBV7-2	TRBJ1-6	CASSLESGMTYNSPLHF	TGTGCCAGCAGCTTAGAATCGGGGATGACCTATAATTCACCCCTCCACTTT
.	.	TRBV28	TRBJ2-5	CASILGPFGRRQGMQETQYF	TGTGCCAGCATCTTGGGGCCCTTCGGGAGAAGACAGGGTATGCAAGAGACCCAGTACTTC
.	.	TRBV4-3	TRBJ1-4	CASSHGQIDEKLFF	TGCGCCAGCAGCCACGGACAGATAGATGAAAAACTGTTTTTT
.	.	TRBV5-1	TRBJ2-3	CASSGGDTQYF	TGCGCCAGCTCTGGAGGGGATACGCAGTATTTT
TRBD1	.	TRBV18	TRBJ1-6	CASSPQGQGNSPLHF	TGTGCCAGCTCACCACAAGGACAGGGCAATTCACCCCTCCACTTT
.	.	TRBV21-1	TRBJ1-5	CASSRGGPGGNQPQHF	TGTGCCAGCAGCAGAGGGGGACCTGGGGGCAATCAGCCCCAGCATTTT
.	.	TRBV6-4	TRBJ1-1	CASSDVSGRAFF	TGTGCCAGCAGTGACGTCTCGGGAAGAGCTTTCTTT
.	.	TRBV3-1/TRBV3-2	TRBJ2-1	CASSQVPGAAYNEQFF	TGTGCCAGCAGCCAAGTCCCGGGGGCGGCCTACAATGAGCAGTTCTTC
TRBD1	.	TRBV14	TRBJ2-7	CASSLTGQGAYEQYF	TGTGCCAGCAGCCTCACGGGACAGGGGGCCTACGAGCAGTACTTC
.	once	TRBV9	TRBJ2-3	CASSVDLASGDTQYF	TGTGCCAGCAGCGTAGACCTAGCTTCAGGAGATACGCAGTATTTT
.	few	TRBV6-5	TRBJ1-1	CASSYLGKGDTEAFF	TGTGCCAGCAGTTATCTCGGGAAGGGGGACACTGAAGCTTTCTTT
TRBD1	few	TRBV19	TRBJ1-5	CASSIPGQGARQPQHF	TGTGCCAGTAGTATCCCGGGACAGGGCGCTCGGCAGCCCCAGCATTTT
.	.	TRBV7-2	TRBJ1-6	CASSLVGGSGNSPLHF	TGTGCCAGCAGCTTAGTGGGGGGCTCAGGAAATTCACCCCTCCACTTT
TRBD1	.	TRBV19	TRBJ1-1	CASSIQQGAEAFF	TGTGCCAGTAGTATTCAACAGGGGGCTGAAGCTTTCTTT
.	few	TRBV6-5	TRBJ2-2	CASGVPRLGELFF	TGTGCCAGCGGCGTCCCGAGGTTAGGGGAGCTGTTTTTT
.	.	TRBV11-3	TRBJ1-4	CASSRAENEKLFF	TGTGCCAGCAGCAGGGCAGAAAATGAAAAACTGTTTTTT
.	once	TRBV5-4	TRBJ1-6	CASSLGQGRSNSPLHF	TGTGCCAGCAGCTTGGGGCAGGGCCGATCTAATTCACCCCTCCACTTT
.	few	TRBV30	TRBJ1-5	CAWSAGVHQPQHF	TGTGCCTGGAGTGCAGGGGTTCATCAGCCCCAGCATTTT